This note documents a single TCR beta chain sequence. This specimen belongs to a study of blood T cell repertoires in COVID-19. Across the whole study: T cells, B-cell-depleted T cells, or PBMCs provided the cDNA or gDNA that served as material.

Per the original methods: Nucleated cell number was recorded as an estimate derived from reference gene primer amplification. The table came from immunoSEQ multiplex PCR; TCRdb's copy has only in-frame clones and leaves some out. V and J calls and clone size are copied from that table; D and trimming were computed from the DNA. The data hold about 160,000 clones, with about 80% observed a single time. This CDR3 spans 14 amino acids. Trimming left V 1 base short and J 2 bases short, with 9 bases between. CDR1 and CDR2 (germline): SGHRS, YFSETQ. The receptor was derived from a woman aged 60 to 75 who had recovered from COVID-19. The chain recombines TRBV5-1 with TRBJ2-5; the D gene is possibly TRBD1 (6 bases). Sequenced material: PBMCs or T cells enriched from blood (not recorded which). CDR3 protein: CASSLRTVQETQYF. The CDR3 DNA follows: TGCGCCAGCAGCTTGCGGACAGTGCAAGAGACCCAGTACTTC.